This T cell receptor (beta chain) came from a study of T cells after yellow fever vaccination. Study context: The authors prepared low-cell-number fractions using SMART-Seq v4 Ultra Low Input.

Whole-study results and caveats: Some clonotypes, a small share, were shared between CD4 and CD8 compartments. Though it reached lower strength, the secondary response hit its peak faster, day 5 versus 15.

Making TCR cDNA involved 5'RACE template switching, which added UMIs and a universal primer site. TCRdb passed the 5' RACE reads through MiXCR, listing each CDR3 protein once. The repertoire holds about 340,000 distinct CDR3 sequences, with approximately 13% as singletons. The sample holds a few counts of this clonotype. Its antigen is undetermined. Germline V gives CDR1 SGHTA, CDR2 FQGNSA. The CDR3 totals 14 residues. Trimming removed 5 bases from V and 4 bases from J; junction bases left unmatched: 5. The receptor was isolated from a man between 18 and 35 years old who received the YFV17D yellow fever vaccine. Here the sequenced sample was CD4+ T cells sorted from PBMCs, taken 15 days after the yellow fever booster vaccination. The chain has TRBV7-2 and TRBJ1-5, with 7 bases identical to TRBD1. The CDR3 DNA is TGTGCCAGCAGCGGGGGACAGACGAATCAGCCCCAGCATTTT. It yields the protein CASSGGQTNQPQHF.